These 17 T cell receptor beta chains originate from one sample sequenced in a study of monozygotic twins with inflammatory bowel disease. Following a re-call of the 5' RACE reads, TCRdb has one entry per CDR3 protein and lacks DNA. This sample's table reports some 100,000 distinct CDR3 sequences. Sequenced material: blood. The receptors shown here come from a human donor with ulcerative colitis or Crohn's disease, or a healthy co-twin of an affected twin (not recorded which).

The gene calls are TRBV20-1 and TRBJ2-2; lacking DNA, the TRBD1 call made by TCRdb goes unchecked. CDR1 DFQATT and CDR2 SNEGSKA come from the germline V gene (reference sequence). The CDR3 is 15 residues long. The CDR3 here is CSARAGTANTGELFF.

The chain uses TRBV12-3 or TRBV12-4 and TRBJ2-5; TCRdb names TRBD2, which stays unverified in the absence of DNA. There are 12 residues in the CDR3. The CDR3 spells CASSLTSETQYF.

V gene TRBV5-6 combines with J gene TRBJ2-3; TCRdb lists TRBD2, though no DNA is available to test this call. The CDR3 has 16 residues. CDR1 and CDR2 from the germline V gene are SGHDT and YYEEEE. The CDR3 protein is CASSTEPTSSTDTQYF.

The CDR3 sequence is CASSDTRASYEQYF. This chain links TRBV6-1 with TRBJ2-7. Germline V CDR1 and CDR2: MNHNS, SASEGT. CDR3 length equals 14 residues.

The chain has TRBV27 and TRBJ1-3; as DNA is missing, the TRBD1 call by TCRdb cannot be tested. The length of the CDR3 is 15 residues. The germline V gene has CDR1 MNHEY and CDR2 SMNVEV (reference sequence). The CDR3 loop reads CASSLLGGPGNTIYF.

The gene calls are TRBV7-2 and TRBJ1-5; the TRBD1 assignment by TCRdb is unverifiable without DNA. The CDR3 runs to 15 residues. CDR1 and CDR2 (germline): SGHTA, FQGNSA. This CDR3 reads CASSPWHRVAQPQHF.

The chain recombines TRBV5-1 with TRBJ2-1; the TCRdb D gene call, TRBD1, has no DNA to confirm it. The CDR3 has 16 amino acids. The germline gives CDR1 SGHRS, CDR2 YFSETQ. The CDR3 spells CASSFGTGLNYNEQFF. Full variable domain (outside the CDR3, taken from reference TRBV5-1 and TRBJ2-1): KAGVTQTPRYLIKTRGQQVTLSCSPISGHRSVSWYQQTPGQGLQFLFEYFSETQRNKGNFPGRFSGRQFSNSRSEMNVSTLELGDSALYLCASSFGTGLNYNEQFFGPGTRLTVL.

This sequence joins TRBV7-3 and TRBJ2-1; TCRdb proposes TRBD1, but this gene call is untestable without DNA. The germline CDR1 and CDR2 sequences are SGHTA and FQGTGA. The CDR3 totals 14 residues. CDR3 protein: CASSLFAGYGEQFF.

This chain links TRBV18 with TRBJ1-2. CDR1 and CDR2 (germline): KGHSH, LQKENI. There are 14 residues in the CDR3. CDR3: CASSPPADNYGYTF.

The chain is built from TRBV20-1 and TRBJ2-1; TCRdb indicates TRBD1, and absent DNA this call remains unverified. Germline CDR1 DFQATT, CDR2 SNEGSKA (reference sequence). The CDR3 runs 14 residues. CDR3: CSAQRGQGEGEQFF.

This rearrangement joins TRBV9 to TRBJ2-7; without DNA, the TCRdb call of TRBD2 cannot be checked. Germline CDR1 reads SGDLS; CDR2 reads YYNGEE. This CDR3 is built from 15 residues. The chain's CDR3 is CASSPRLAGEYEQYF.

The chain carries TRBV20-1 and TRBJ2-1; TCRdb proposes TRBD1, but this gene call is untestable without DNA. The CDR3 is made up of 15 amino acids. Germline V gives CDR1 DFQATT, CDR2 SNEGSKA (reference sequence). CDR3 sequence reads: CSAFSGTGPYNEQFF.

CDR3 region: CASTPSGSRSETQYF. The V gene is TRBV7-9, the J gene TRBJ2-5; TCRdb gives TRBD2 as the D gene, but with no DNA this cannot be confirmed. Germline CDR1 and CDR2: SEHNR and FQNEAQ (reference sequence). The CDR3 consists of 15 residues.

The gene calls are TRBV7-2 and TRBJ1-1. This CDR3 contains 13 residues. Germline lookup yields CDR1 SGHTA and CDR2 FQGNSA. The CDR3: CASSFDTNTEAFF.

The chain is built from TRBV12-3 or TRBV12-4 and TRBJ2-5. The CDR3 has 12 amino acids. CDR3 amino acids: CASSGNQETQYF.

This rearrangement joins TRBV4-2 to TRBJ1-2; the D call of TRBD1 rests on TCRdb alone, since no DNA is present to check it. This CDR3 contains 18 residues. Germline V CDR1 and CDR2: LGHNA, YNFKEQ. CDR3 amino acids: CASSQDRGTGGGPSGYTF.

The V and J genes are TRBV6-5 and TRBJ2-5. Germline values: CDR1 MNHEY, CDR2 SVGAGI. The CDR3 loop spans 15 amino acids. CDR3 residues: CASSFTSVGQETQYF.